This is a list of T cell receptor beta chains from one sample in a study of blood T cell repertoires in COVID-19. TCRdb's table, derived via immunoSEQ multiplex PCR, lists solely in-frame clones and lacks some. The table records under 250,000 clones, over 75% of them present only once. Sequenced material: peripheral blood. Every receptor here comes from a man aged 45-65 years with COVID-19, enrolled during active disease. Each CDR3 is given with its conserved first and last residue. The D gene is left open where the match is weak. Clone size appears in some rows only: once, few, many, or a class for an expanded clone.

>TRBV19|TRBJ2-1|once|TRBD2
TGTGCCAGTACCCCTATAGTCCCGCGGGGGGTCAATGAGCAGTTCTTC
CASTPIVPRGVNEQFF
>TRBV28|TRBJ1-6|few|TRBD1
TGTGCCAGCAGCGAGACAGGGGGCCCGCCCCTCCACTTT
CASSETGGPPLHF
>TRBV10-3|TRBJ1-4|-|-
TGTGCCATCAGTGAGTTTGAGGGTGAAAAACTGTTTTTT
CAISEFEGEKLFF
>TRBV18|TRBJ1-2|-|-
TGTGCCAGCTCTCAACAGGAGGGGAGAGGCTACACCTTC
CASSQQEGRGYTF
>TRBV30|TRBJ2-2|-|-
TGTGCCTGGCGGAAGGGACACAACACCGGGGAGCTGTTTTTT
CAWRKGHNTGELFF
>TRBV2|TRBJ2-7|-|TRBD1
TGTGCCAGCAACCTGGACAGGGCGAGCTCCTACGAGCAGTACTTC
CASNLDRASSYEQYF
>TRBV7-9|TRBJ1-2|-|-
TGTGCCAGCAGCCAAGATGGGCAGGGAGGAGGCTACACCTTC
CASSQDGQGGGYTF
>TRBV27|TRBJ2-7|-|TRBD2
TGTGCCAGCAGTCCGATGGGACTAGCTCTCTACGAGCAGTACTTC
CASSPMGLALYEQYF
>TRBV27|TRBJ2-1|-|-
TGTGCCAGCAGTCCCCGAGAGATCTACAATGAGCAGTTCTTC
CASSPREIYNEQFF
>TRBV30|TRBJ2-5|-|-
TGTGCCTGGAGCCCAAGGGGCGGAGAGACCCAGTACTTC
CAWSPRGGETQYF
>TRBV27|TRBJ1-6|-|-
TGTGCCAGCAGTCACCGGGGGAGCTCCTATAATTCACCCCTCCACTTT
CASSHRGSSYNSPLHF
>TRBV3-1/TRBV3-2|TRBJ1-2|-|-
TGTGCCAGCAGCCAAGACAGGCCTCCTTATGGCTACACCTTC
CASSQDRPPYGYTF
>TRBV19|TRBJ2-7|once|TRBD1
TGTGCCAGTAGTCCACCCCCGGGACAGGGGGCGTACGAGCAGTACTTC
CASSPPPGQGAYEQYF
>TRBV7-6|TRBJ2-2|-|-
TGTGCCAGCAGCCTTCGGGGGGCCAGGAACACCGGGGAGCTGTTTTTT
CASSLRGARNTGELFF
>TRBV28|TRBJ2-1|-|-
TGTGCCAGCAGCCCCATAGCGGAGTCCTACAATGAGCAGTTCTTC
CASSPIAESYNEQFF
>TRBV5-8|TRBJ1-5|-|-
TGTGCCAGCCGAGGCAGGGGCAATCAGCCCCAGCATTTT
CASRGRGNQPQHF
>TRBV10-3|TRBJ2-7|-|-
TGTGCCATCAGGGGCATGGAGGGAAACGAGCAGTACTTC
CAIRGMEGNEQYF
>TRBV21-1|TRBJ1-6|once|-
TGTGCCAGCAGCCCGACCGGGACAGTATCCTCACCCCTCCACTTT
CASSPTGTVSSPLHF
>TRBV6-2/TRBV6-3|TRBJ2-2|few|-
TGTGCCAGCAGCTCTGGACAGTTCACCGGGGAGCTGTTTTTT
CASSSGQFTGELFF
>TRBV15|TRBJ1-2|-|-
TGTGCCACCAGCTCCGACCGGGACATTCACTATGGCTACACCTTC
CATSSDRDIHYGYTF
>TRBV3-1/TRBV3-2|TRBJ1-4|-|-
TGTGCCAGCAGCCAAAGCCCCTTGGGAGGGTTAACGAGAACTAATGAAAAACTGTTTTTT
CASSQSPLGGLTRTNEKLFF
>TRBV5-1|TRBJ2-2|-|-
TGCGCCAGCAGCCCTGGACAGAACACCGGGGAGCTGTTTTTT
CASSPGQNTGELFF
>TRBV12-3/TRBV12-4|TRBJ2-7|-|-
TGTGCCAGCAGTTTAATCCAGGAGGGCGAGCAGTACTTC
CASSLIQEGEQYF
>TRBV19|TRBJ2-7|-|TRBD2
TGTGCCAGTAGTATAGGTAGCGGGGGGAACTACGAGCAGTACTTC
CASSIGSGGNYEQYF
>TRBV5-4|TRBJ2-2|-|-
TGTGCCAGCAGCTTCTCGGCCCGAGCCCCAGGCACCGGGGAGCTGTTTTTT
CASSFSARAPGTGELFF
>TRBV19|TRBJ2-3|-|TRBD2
TGTGGACACACGGGGGGGACCCGAAATACGCAGTATTTT
CGHTGGTRNTQYF
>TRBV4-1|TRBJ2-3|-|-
TGCGCCAGCAGCCAAGGGACTCCCTATACAGATACGCAGTATTTT
CASSQGTPYTDTQYF
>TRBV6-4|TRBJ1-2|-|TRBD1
TGTGCCAGCAGCGCCGACAGGGGCTTATATGGCTACACCTTC
CASSADRGLYGYTF
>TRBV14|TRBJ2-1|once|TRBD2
TGTGCCAGCAGCCAAGTTTTGCGGGGGGGCCGGAATGAGCAGTTCTTC
CASSQVLRGGRNEQFF
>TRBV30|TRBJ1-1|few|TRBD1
TGTGCCTGGTACAGGGGGCGAGTGAACACTGAAGCTTTCTTT
CAWYRGRVNTEAFF
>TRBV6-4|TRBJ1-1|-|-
TGTGCCAGCAGTCTGCGCGAGAACACTGAAGCTTTCTTT
CASSLRENTEAFF
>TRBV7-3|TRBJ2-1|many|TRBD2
TGTGCCAGCAGCTTCTTTGGCGGGGGGGCCAATGAGCAGTTCTTC
CASSFFGGGANEQFF
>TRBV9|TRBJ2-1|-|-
TGTGCCAGCAGCCCAAGCTTAAGGGGAGGTGAGCAGTTCTTC
CASSPSLRGGEQFF
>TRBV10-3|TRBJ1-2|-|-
TGTGCCATCAGTGAAGAGTTCAACTATGGCTACACCTTC
CAISEEFNYGYTF
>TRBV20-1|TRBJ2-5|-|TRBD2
TGCAGTGTCAAGCCGGGGGGGATCCAGTACTTC
CSVKPGGIQYF
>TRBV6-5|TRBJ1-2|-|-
TGTGCCAGCAGTTTGGACAGCAAACGAGACTATGGCTACACCTTC
CASSLDSKRDYGYTF
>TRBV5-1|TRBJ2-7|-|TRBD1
TGCGCCAGCAGCTTTGGGACAGGGGTCTACGAGCAGTACTTC
CASSFGTGVYEQYF
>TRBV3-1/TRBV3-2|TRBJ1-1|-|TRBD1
TGTGCCAGCAGCCCACAGGGGATTAACACTGAAGCTTTCTTT
CASSPQGINTEAFF
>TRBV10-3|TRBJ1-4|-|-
TGTGCCATCAGTGCCGGCCCAGGTTCTTATGAAAAACTGTTTTTT
CAISAGPGSYEKLFF
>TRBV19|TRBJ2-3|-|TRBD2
TGTGCCAGTAGTCTTAACTACCCCCTGACTAGCGGGAGCACAGATACGCAGTATTTT
CASSLNYPLTSGSTDTQYF
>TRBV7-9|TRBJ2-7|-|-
TGTGCCAGCAGCTCCCCAGGGAGGACCTACGAGCTGTACTTC
CASSSPGRTYELYF
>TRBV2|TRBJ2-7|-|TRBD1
TGTGCCAGCAGTCGTTTACCGGGACAGGGCTACGAGCAGTACTTC
CASSRLPGQGYEQYF
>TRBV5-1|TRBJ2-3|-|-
TGCGCCAGCAGCGTCGGGGACTTAGGCACAGATACGCAGTATTTT
CASSVGDLGTDTQYF
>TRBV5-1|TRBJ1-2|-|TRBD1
TGCGCCAGCAGCTTGGCACAGGGGGTCTATGGCTACACCTTC
CASSLAQGVYGYTF
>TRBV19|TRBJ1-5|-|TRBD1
TGTGGAACCACCTCGGGACAGGGTGGGATTCAGCCCCAGCATTTT
CGTTSGQGGIQPQHF
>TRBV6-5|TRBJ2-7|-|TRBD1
TGTGCCAGCAGTACCGGGACAGGGGGCGAGCAGTACTTC
CASSTGTGGEQYF